This TCR beta chain stems from a study of metastatic and nonmetastatic thyroid tumors. Whole-study results and caveats: Compared with benign nodules, malignant thyroid tumors were reported to have significantly higher TCR beta diversity in both blood and tumor.

V was cut by 3 bases and J by 5 bases, with 22 bases left in between. In germline, CDR1 is LGHNA, CDR2 YSLEER. This CDR3 is built from 17 residues. Not a single patient had been given any form of treatment at any point before undergoing thyroid surgery. TCRdb re-called the PCR reads with MiXCR. The sample carries nearly 15,000 clones, roughly a fifth recorded once. This clone is judged medium-sized (0.01 to 0.1%). The antigen remains unidentified. The source of this sequence is a female donor with papillary thyroid cancer or a benign thyroid nodule (not recorded which). Some clones in this sample may be carry-over from other donors' samples. The chain carries TRBV4-3 and TRBJ1-2; D ambiguous. Sequencing input: blood. DNA of the CDR3: TGCGCCAGCAGCCAGGGTCTAAACTCCGGGGTACGATATGGCTACACCTTC. Translation: CASSQGLNSGVRYGYTF.